The text below deals with one T cell receptor beta chain. Its target is not known. The source of the sample is a study of T cell responses to AZD1222 COVID-19 vaccine. Turning to the study itself: Whether given at about 4 or about 12 weeks, second doses were pooled.

Trimming removed 0 bases from V and 4 bases from J, with 10 bases in between. This CDR3 contains 15 residues. Per the germline V gene, CDR1 is KGHSH and CDR2 is LQKENI. Study findings and constraints: Spike-specific TCR breadth and depth grew following two AZD1222 doses. Samples come after the peak T cell response, not at day 14.

The data were produced by immunoSEQ multiplex PCR, yet TCRdb's version contains in-frame clones alone and is incomplete. Of over 120,000 clones in the sample, around nine tenths are singletons; the top ten hold over 1.5%. The source material was peripheral blood, sampled on day 0 of AZD1222 vaccination. The receptor comes from an adult in good health. The chain carries TRBV18 and TRBJ1-3, with a possible D match to TRBD1 (5 bases). DNA of the CDR3: TGTGCCAGCTCACCACCAACGGGGCTCGGAAACACCATATATTTT. The encoded protein is CASSPPTGLGNTIYF. Full variable domain (rest looked up from reference TRBV18 and TRBJ1-3): NAGVMQNPRHLVRRRGQEARLRCSPMKGHSHVYWYRQLPEEGLKFMVYLQKENIIDESGMPKERFSAEFPKEGPSILRIQQVVRGDSAAYFCASSPPTGLGNTIYFGEGSWLTVV.